This TCR beta chain was sequenced in a study of OX40 agonist ivuxolimab in advanced cancers. For the study at large: While on treatment, patients had intravenous ivuxolimab at 0.01 to 10 mg/kg every 2 weeks. Prior checkpoint blockade (anti-PD-1, anti-PD-L1 or anti-CTLA-4) was permitted; about 40% had it. In three patients, partial responses were observed, one with hepatocellular carcinoma and two with cutaneous melanoma.

Germline CDR1 and CDR2: MNHEY and SVGAGI. V lost 4 bases and J lost 10; bases outside the gene matches: 3. The CDR3 extends over 11 amino acids. Worth noting for this clone: As yet, its antigen is unknown.

This table comes from immunoSEQ multiplex PCR, and its TCRdb copy is limited to in-frame clones, with some not included. The sample records approximately 30,000 clones, around four fifths being singletons. Whole-study findings and limits: Relative to CD4+ cells, CD8+ T cells on average had more expanded clones.

The TCR originated in an adult with an advanced solid tumor such as melanoma, head and neck, liver or kidney cancer. The rearrangement joins TRBV6-5 to TRBJ2-5; TRBD2 agrees at 7 bases. This specimen consisted of CD4+ or CD8+ T cells sorted from blood, obtained in a trial of the OX40 agonist ivuxolimab. CDR3 in amino acids: CASSSGGDQYF. The CDR3, as DNA: TGTGCCAGCAGTTCTGGGGGGGACCAGTACTTC.